This TCR beta chain derives from a study of T cell responses to AZD1222 COVID-19 vaccine. TCRdb's copy holds only in-frame clones and misses some; the assay was immunoSEQ multiplex PCR. The sample yields 90,000 to 150,000 clones, about nine tenths seen once. Trimming cost V 1 base and J 7 bases, with 8 bases left between them. Germline V CDR1 and CDR2: DFQATT, SNEGSKA (reference sequence). This CDR3 is 11 amino acids long. The study, taken as a whole, reports: White British donors predominated, females outnumbered males, and clonal diversity was possibly underestimated.

A remark on this clone: The antigen is unknown.

This specimen consisted of peripheral blood, obtained 28 days after the second AZD1222 dose. This chain joins TRBV20-1 and TRBJ2-7; D is undetermined. This TCR came from an adult who received the AZD1222 COVID-19 vaccine. Written as DNA, the CDR3 is TGCAGTGCTAGAGTGAAAGGGGAGCAGTACTTC. Translation: CSARVKGEQYF.